Shown below are 29 T cell receptor beta chains from a single sample sequenced in a study of cytomegalovirus exposure and HLA in healthy donors. Primers included in the PCR were 60 Vbeta and 13 Jbeta primers. The table came from immunoSEQ multiplex PCR; TCRdb's copy has only in-frame clones and leaves some out. The sample has under 110,000 clones; roughly three quarters are singletons. Sequencing input: PBMCs. These receptors were taken from a man in his forties in good health and CMV-seronegative.

The V and J genes are TRBV19 and TRBJ2-7; TRBD2 matches 11 bases. There are 15 residues in the CDR3. J lost 0 bases, V lost 4 bases, and 2 bases had no gene match. Looked up from germline, CDR1 is LNHDA and CDR2 is SQIVND (reference sequence). The CDR3 protein is CASSRLAGGSYEQYF. In DNA form, the CDR3 reads TGTGCCAGTAGTAGGCTAGCGGGGGGCTCCTACGAGCAGTACTTC.

The V and J genes are TRBV7-9 and TRBJ2-3; maybe TRBD1 (6 bases). Trimming left V 5 bases short and J 0 bases short, with 21 bases between. The germline V gene has CDR1 SEHNR and CDR2 FQNEAQ (reference sequence). The CDR3 spans 18 residues. DNA of the CDR3: TGTGCCAGCAGCACCCACCCCACCGGGACACTTAGCACAGATACGCAGTATTTT. This encodes CASSTHPTGTLSTDTQYF. Filled out from reference TRBV7-9 and TRBJ2-3, the complete variable domain reads DTGVSQNPRHKITKRGQNVTFRCDPISEHNRLYWYRQTLGQGPEFLTYFQNEAQLEKSRLLSDRFSAERPKGSFSTLEIQRTEQGDSAMYLCASSTHPTGTLSTDTQYFGPGTRLTVL.

This clone was observed a handful of times. V and J are TRBV7-6 and TRBJ2-7, with 7 bases fitting TRBD1. The CDR3 is 16 amino acids. The V gene end was trimmed by 3 bases and the J gene end by 2 bases; junction bases not matched to a gene: 10. Looked up from germline, CDR1 is SGHVS and CDR2 is FNYEAQ. The CDR3 here is CASSFQSGTEPYEQYF. The CDR3, as DNA: TGTGCCAGCAGCTTTCAATCCGGGACAGAACCCTACGAGCAGTACTTC.

With regard to this clone: A read error may account for a junction end that differs from germline. Other DNA sequences within the sample encode an identical CDR3. The rearrangement links TRBV13 to TRBJ1-6; 7 bases line up with TRBD1. CDR3 length: 17 amino acids. Germline V CDR1 and CDR2: PRHDT, FYEKMQ (reference sequence). CDR3 loop: CASSLARGTAYNSPLHF. The CDR3 DNA follows: TGTGCCAGCAGCTTAGCCAGAGGGACAGCGTACAATTCCCCCCTCCACTTT.

The rearrangement uses TRBV7-3 and TRBJ2-5; D may be TRBD2 (6 bases). Trimming left V 3 bases short and J 5 bases short, with 13 bases between. This CDR3 spans 14 amino acids. Looked up from germline, CDR1 is SGHTA and CDR2 is FQGTGA. The CDR3 coding sequence is TGTGCCAGCAGCTTGGGTCGGGGGATGGAGACCCAGTACTTC. This translates into CASSLGRGMETQYF.

The rearrangement joins TRBV15 to TRBJ2-1; 13 positions match TRBD2. Trimming at V came to 2 bases and at J to 9 bases, leaving 7 bases not matched to a gene. The germline V gene encodes CDR1 LNHNV and CDR2 YYDKDF (reference sequence). This CDR3 is built from 16 residues. CDR3 amino acids: CATSRTRTSGGAEQFF. In DNA, the CDR3 is TGTGCCACCAGCAGAACCCGGACTAGCGGGGGTGCTGAGCAGTTCTTC. The full variable domain, rest sourced from reference TRBV15 and TRBJ2-1, is DAMVIQNPRYQVTQFGKPVTLSCSQTLNHNVMYWYQQKSSQAPKLLFHYYDKDFNNEADTPDNFQSRRPNTSFCFLDIRSPGLGDTAMYLCATSRTRTSGGAEQFFGPGTRLTVL.

The chain uses TRBV7-6 and TRBJ2-7; 7 positions match TRBD1. The germline gives CDR1 SGHVS, CDR2 FNYEAQ. The CDR3 contains 12 residues. The ends lost 8 bases at V and 3 bases at J; junction bases unmatched: 4. The CDR3 loop is CASRDSHYEQYV. In nucleotides, the CDR3 is TGTGCCAGCCGGGACAGCCACTACGAGCAGTACGTC.

The chain is built from TRBV19 and TRBJ2-1; 8 bases line up with TRBD1. V lost 3 bases, J lost 7 bases, and 8 bases stayed unmatched. The CDR3 consists of 15 residues. CDR1 is LNHDA and CDR2 is SQIVND in the germline V gene (reference sequence). Written as DNA, the CDR3 is TGTGCCAGTAGTATCGGGCAGGGGGCTAGGAATGAGCAGTTCTTC. Protein: CASSIGQGARNEQFF.

CDR3 DNA sequence: TGTGCCAGTAGTGTTAGCTTAGGCGGGAACACTGAAGCTTTCTTT. Its protein is CASSVSLGGNTEAFF. This chain links TRBV19 with TRBJ1-1; D unresolved. CDR3 length equals 15 residues. Trimming left V 5 bases short and J 1 base short, with 14 bases between. Germline assignment: CDR1 LNHDA and CDR2 SQIVND (reference sequence).

V gene TRBV7-3 combines with J gene TRBJ2-3; 10 positions match TRBD2. Germline V CDR1 and CDR2: SGHTA, FQGTGA. Unmatched junction bases numbered 8, after V lost 5 bases and J lost 6 bases. The CDR3 extends over 15 amino acids. The CDR3 DNA is TGTGCCAGCAGCCCCAGCGGGGGGGAGTGGGATACGCAGTATTTT. It translates to CASSPSGGEWDTQYF.

This clone was observed a handful of times. The V call is TRBV5-6, the J call TRBJ1-3; TRBD1 matches at 9 bases. Looked up from germline, CDR1 is SGHDT and CDR2 is YYEEEE. Trimming took 3 bases from V and 2 from J; bases not matched to a gene: 9. This CDR3 is 17 amino acids long. The CDR3 loop reads CASSYRRDRDPGNTIYF. CDR3 sequence (DNA): TGTGCCAGCAGCTATAGGCGGGACAGGGACCCTGGAAACACCATATATTTT.

V gene TRBV5-6 combines with J gene TRBJ2-7; D is perhaps TRBD2 (5 bases). CDR1 SGHDT and CDR2 YYEEEE come from the germline V gene. This CDR3 comprises 12 residues. V was trimmed by 4 bases and J by 6 bases, leaving 11 bases between them. CDR3 amino acids: CASSRTGTEQYV. In DNA form, the CDR3 reads TGTGCCAGCAGCCGGACGGGAACCGAGCAGTACGTC.

The rearrangement uses TRBV18 and TRBJ2-1; 7 nucleotides match TRBD1. The germline gives CDR1 KGHSH, CDR2 LQKENI. The V segment lost 4 bases and the J segment 0 bases; nucleotides outside the gene matches: 3. This CDR3 has 15 residues. The DNA of the CDR3 is TGTGCCAGCTCACAACAGGGGATCTCCTACAATGAGCAGTTCTTC. Its protein is CASSQQGISYNEQFF.

The CDR3 region is CASSTGQAEAFF. As DNA, the CDR3 is TGTGCCAGCAGTACAGGGCAGGCTGAAGCTTTCTTT. The chain links TRBV28 to TRBJ1-1, with a weak D call TRBD1 (6 bases). With 5 bases removed from V and 6 bases from J, the gap between germline ends came to 10 bases. The CDR3 runs to 12 residues. Germline V gives CDR1 MDHEN, CDR2 SYDVKM.

The chain links TRBV9 to TRBJ1-1; no firm D call. There are 12 residues in the CDR3. The V end lost 5 bases, the J end lost 4 bases, and 9 bases lay between the germline ends. Germline CDR1 and CDR2: SGDLS and YYNGEE. CDR3 sequence (DNA): TGTGCCAGCAGTGAGGGTTCCACTGAAGCTTTCTTT. It specifies CASSEGSTEAFF. Looking up the rest from reference TRBV9 and TRBJ1-1 gives the full variable domain: DSGVTQTPKHLITATGQRVTLRCSPRSGDLSVYWYQQSLDQGLQFLIQYYNGEERAKGNILERFSAQQFPDLHSELNLSSLELGDSALYFCASSEGSTEAFFGQGTRLTVV.

The chain is built from TRBV15 and TRBJ2-5; a possible D gene is TRBD2 (5 bases). V lost 0 bases and J lost 2, with 13 bases in between. The germline gives CDR1 LNHNV, CDR2 YYDKDF (reference sequence). CDR3 size: 16 residues. CDR3 in amino acids: CATSRDGLALQETQYF. The CDR3 DNA is TGTGCCACCAGCAGAGATGGTCTAGCCCTGCAAGAGACCCAGTACTTC.

This chain connects TRBV7-2 to TRBJ1-2; D not certain. This CDR3 contains 14 residues. The germline CDR1 and CDR2 sequences are SGHTA and FQGNSA. V shed 3 bases and J shed 5 bases, with 13 bases lying between them. The CDR3, as DNA: TGTGCCAGCAGCTTCGGGGTCGAGGTATATGGCTACACCTTC. Its protein product is CASSFGVEVYGYTF.

In its sample, this clone was seen once. The chain links TRBV6-1 to TRBJ2-3; TRBD2 aligns across 11 bases. V shed 0 bases and J 1 base; nucleotides not matched to a gene: 6. The V gene's germline CDR1 is MNHNS and CDR2 SASEGT. There are 18 residues in the CDR3. CDR3 protein: CASSEASGGASGTDTQYF. CDR3 nucleotide sequence: TGTGCCAGCAGTGAAGCTAGCGGGGGGGCCTCCGGCACAGATACGCAGTATTTT.

V is TRBV2 and J is TRBJ2-2; D unresolved. Germline V lookup: CDR1 SNHLY, CDR2 FYNNEI. Trimming cost V 7 bases and J 4 bases, with 10 bases left between them. The CDR3 is 13 residues long. CDR3 sequence (DNA): TGTGCCAGCAAAGAGGTGGGCACCGGGGAGCTGTTTTTT. Translating it yields CASKEVGTGELFF.

In its sample, this clone was seen once. J is TRBJ2-2 and V is TRBV19, with 9 bases identical to TRBD2. The germline gives CDR1 LNHDA, CDR2 SQIVND (reference sequence). The length of the CDR3 is 16 residues. Germline trimming cut 1 base from V and 5 bases from J; bases unmatched to any gene: 5. Here the CDR3 reads CASSIVSGGGTGELFF. CDR3 sequence (DNA): TGTGCCAGTAGTATAGTTAGCGGGGGTGGAACCGGGGAGCTGTTTTTT. Drawing the rest from reference TRBV19 and TRBJ2-2, the complete variable domain is DGGITQSPKYLFRKEGQNVTLSCEQNLNHDAMYWYRQDPGQGLRLIYYSQIVNDFQKGDIAEGYSVSREKKESFPLTVTSAQKNPTAFYLCASSIVSGGGTGELFFGEGSRLTVL.

The gene calls are TRBV9 and TRBJ2-2; tentative D call: TRBD2 (6 bases). The CDR3 is made up of 15 amino acids. CDR1 SGDLS and CDR2 YYNGEE come from the germline V gene. V gave up 3 bases and J gave up 2 bases, with 11 bases separating them. CDR3 sequence (DNA): TGTGCCAGCAGCGCCGGGACTCTCAACACCGGGGAGCTGTTTTTT. The encoded protein is CASSAGTLNTGELFF.

The chain recombines TRBV28 with TRBJ1-5, with D possibly being TRBD1 (6 bases). CDR1 MDHEN and CDR2 SYDVKM come from the germline V gene. This CDR3 is built from 13 residues. V lost 10 bases and J lost 8, with 18 bases in between. For the CDR3, the DNA is TGTGCCACCGCACGGACAGTTCAAAAGCCCCAGCATTTT. Protein: CATARTVQKPQHF.

The rearrangement uses TRBV18 and TRBJ1-3, with 8 bases that match TRBD1. This CDR3 spans 15 amino acids. Trimming cost V 4 bases and J 2 bases; bases outside gene matches: 4. The germline gives CDR1 KGHSH, CDR2 LQKENI. CDR3 sequence reads: CASSLGQVAGNTIYF. CDR3 DNA sequence: TGTGCCAGCTCACTGGGACAGGTGGCTGGAAACACCATATATTTT.

The chain is built from TRBV7-9 and TRBJ2-5; a possible D gene is TRBD2 (5 bases). Germline CDR1 reads SEHNR; CDR2 reads FQNEAQ (reference sequence). Trimming took 4 bases from V and 3 from J, leaving 12 bases between them. The CDR3 totals 14 residues. CDR3 DNA sequence: TGTGCCAGCAGCTCGAGGTCGGGGAAAGAGACCCAGTACTTC. Translation gives CASSSRSGKETQYF.

The rearrangement joins TRBV6-5 to TRBJ1-2; D is ambiguous. Germline assignment: CDR1 MNHEY and CDR2 SVGAGI. The CDR3 has 16 residues. V was clipped by 3 bases and J by 6 bases, with 20 bases between them. Written as DNA, the CDR3 is TGTGCCAGCAGTTATAGTCAGGCCTCCTTCGGGGATGGCTACACCTTC. Protein: CASSYSQASFGDGYTF.

This rearrangement joins TRBV2 to TRBJ1-2, with 8 bases fitting TRBD1. V shed 5 bases, J shed 4 bases, and the junction held 12 bases outside the gene matches. CDR1 SNHLY and CDR2 FYNNEI come from the germline V gene. The CDR3 length is 16 residues. CDR3 residues: CASSKGSRDRTYGYTF. For the CDR3, the DNA is TGTGCCAGCAGTAAAGGATCGAGGGACAGGACCTATGGCTACACCTTC.

J is TRBJ2-5 and V is TRBV27; D might be TRBD1 (6 bases). Germline-derived CDR1 and CDR2 are MNHEY and SMNVEV (reference sequence). The V and J ends lost 2 bases and 5 bases respectively, with 12 bases between them. This CDR3 comprises 14 residues. The CDR3 loop reads CASSLRGRGETQYF. In DNA, the CDR3 is TGTGCCAGCAGTTTAAGGGGCAGGGGCGAGACCCAGTACTTC.

With regard to this clone: This may be a read error, as it is one base from a much larger clone. The chain has TRBV4-1 and TRBJ2-6, with 9 bases aligning to TRBD1. CDR1 is MGHRA and CDR2 is YSYEKL in the germline V gene. This CDR3 region has 14 residues. In nucleotides, the CDR3 is TGCGCCAGCAGTGGACAGGGGTTAGCCAACGCCCTGACTTTC. This codes for CASSGQGLANALTF.

The rearrangement links TRBV7-3 to TRBJ2-2; 7 nucleotides line up with TRBD1. From germline, CDR1 is SGHTA and CDR2 FQGTGA. The CDR3 has 15 residues. Trimming took 5 bases from V and 7 from J; bases not matched to a gene: 10. This chain's CDR3 is CASSPQGGAGGELFF. CDR3 DNA sequence: TGTGCCAGCAGCCCCCAAGGGGGCGCGGGCGGGGAGCTGTTTTTT. The whole variable domain, remainder taken from reference TRBV7-3 and TRBJ2-2, is GAGVSQTPSNKVTEKGKYVELRCDPISGHTALYWYRQSLGQGPEFLIYFQGTGAADDSGLPNDRFFAVRPEGSVSTLKIQRTERGDSAVYLCASSPQGGAGGELFFGEGSRLTVL.